The entry that follows covers one TCR beta chain sequence. CDR3 length: 19 amino acids. Germline CDR1 and CDR2: SGHNT and YYREEE (reference sequence). The germline V and J ends were trimmed by 4 bases and 5 bases, with 31 bases remaining between them. Original processing methods: Scientists estimated how many nucleated cells there were by amplifying reference gene primers. Sequencing was performed with immunoSEQ multiplex PCR; in TCRdb, only in-frame clones are kept and a portion is missing. D and trimming come from the DNA, and the V and J calls and clone size come from that table. The table includes 250,000 to 350,000 clones, around 84% detected once. This sample was included in a study of blood T cell repertoires in COVID-19. The overall study: Donors in the United States, Italy and Spain gave samples during acute or convalescent COVID-19. Sources were T cells, B-cell-depleted T cells, or PBMCs; the material itself was cDNA or gDNA.

Followed over time, Seattle patients had been enrolled while infection was active. The TCR sequence derives from a human donor with COVID-19, enrolled during active disease. The donor label of this sample is uncertain. Material: peripheral blood. The rearrangement joins TRBV5-4 to TRBJ2-7; a weak D match, TRBD2 (6 bases). The CDR3 sequence is CASSLGGPGTLPRTNEQYF. The DNA for the CDR3 is TGTGCCAGCAGCCTGGGCGGGCCCGGGACTCTTCCGAGGACTAACGAGCAGTACTTC.